A single sample gave rise to the 25 T cell receptor beta chains below, sequenced in a study of cytomegalovirus exposure and HLA in healthy donors. The PCR contained 60 Vbeta and 13 Jbeta primers. Assay used: immunoSEQ multiplex PCR; TCRdb lists only in-frame clones, some missing. The sample lists 200,000 to 250,000 clones, approximately 78% occurring once. The specimen was PBMCs. The receptor set was obtained from a male donor in good health and CMV-seronegative.

The chain couples TRBV18 to TRBJ2-7; no clear D gene. The germline CDR1 and CDR2 sequences are KGHSH and LQKENI. The CDR3 loop spans 17 amino acids. V was clipped by 0 bases and J by 2 bases, with 17 bases between them. The DNA of the CDR3 is TGTGCCAGCTCACCACCAAGAGGCAACGACCATGCCTACGAGCAGTACTTC. As protein: CASSPPRGNDHAYEQYF.

This clone was seen more than once but under ten times. V gene TRBV27 combines with J gene TRBJ2-1, with D hard to call. Looked up from germline, CDR1 is MNHEY and CDR2 is SMNVEV (reference sequence). Trimming stripped 2 bases from V and 7 bases from J, with 15 bases between. CDR3 size: 15 residues. CDR3 in amino acids: CASSLISPPPNEQFF. The CDR3 DNA reads TGTGCCAGCAGTTTAATTTCCCCCCCTCCTAATGAGCAGTTCTTC.

The rearrangement uses TRBV6-5 and TRBJ1-4, with unresolved D. V was pared by 5 bases and J by 6 bases, with 10 bases between. The CDR3 spans 13 residues. Germline loops: CDR1 MNHEY, CDR2 SVGAGI. CDR3 in amino acids: CASSETLDEKLFF. The CDR3 DNA sequence: TGTGCCAGCAGTGAGACGCTAGATGAAAAACTGTTTTTT.

This clone was observed a single time. This sequence joins TRBV5-1 and TRBJ2-5; 12 bases are a match to TRBD1. The J call is doubtful: the DNA matches TRBJ2-7 better. The CDR3 totals 14 residues. Germline loops: CDR1 SGHRS, CDR2 YFSETQ. The CDR3: CASSWDRGQYEQYF. Here the CDR3 DNA reads TGCGCCAGCAGCTGGGACAGGGGGCAATACGAGCAGTACTTC.

This clone has just a few counts. The gene calls are TRBV30 and TRBJ1-5, with D tentatively TRBD1 (6 bases). The CDR3 totals 13 residues. With 1 base removed from V and 5 bases from J, the gap between germline ends came to 9 bases. Germline values: CDR1 GTSNPN, CDR2 SVGIG (reference sequence). CDR3 nucleotides: TGTGCCTGGAGTGGGGGGCCCGATCAGCCCCAGCATTTT. This codes for CAWSGGPDQPQHF.

V usage is TRBV21-1 and J usage is TRBJ2-7; whether TRBD2, the table's D call, matches the DNA was not checked. TRBV21-1 is flagged as a pseudogene. This CDR3 contains 14 residues. The CDR3 protein is CASSKDCSSYEQYF. The DNA of the CDR3 is TGTGCCAGCAGCAAAGACTGTAGCTCCTACGAGCAGTACTTC.

The V call is TRBV18, the J call TRBJ2-7, with a weak D call TRBD1 (6 bases). Germline V gives CDR1 KGHSH, CDR2 LQKENI. This CDR3 has 16 amino acids. The V gene lost 6 bases and the J gene lost 4 bases, with 22 bases spanning the gap. The CDR3 DNA sequence: TGTGCCAGCTCCTCAGCTACAGACAGGACGTCTTACGAGCAGTACTTC. Its translation is CASSSATDRTSYEQYF.

This chain links TRBV19 with TRBJ2-7; D perhaps matches TRBD1 (6 bases). In germline, CDR1 is LNHDA, CDR2 SQIVND (reference sequence). This CDR3 spans 14 amino acids. Trimming cost V 5 bases and J 3 bases, with 14 bases left between them. CDR3 residues: CASSYQGNIYEQYF. Written as DNA, the CDR3 is TGTGCCAGTAGTTACCAGGGGAATATCTACGAGCAGTACTTC.

The V and J genes are TRBV30 and TRBJ1-2; no definite D call. The CDR3 contains 13 residues. V was pared by 3 bases and J by 8 bases, with 16 bases between. The germline V gene encodes CDR1 GTSNPN and CDR2 SVGIG (reference sequence). The CDR3 sequence: CAWRVPGSRGYTF. DNA for the CDR3: TGTGCCTGGAGAGTTCCCGGGTCCCGAGGCTACACCTTC.

Details on this clone: Different DNA sequences within this sample yield the same CDR3. V usage is TRBV6-1 and J usage is TRBJ2-3, with 13 bases lining up with TRBD2. The CDR3 consists of 15 residues. From germline, CDR1 is MNHNS and CDR2 SASEGT. With V trimmed by 6 bases and J by 4 bases, 4 bases remained unmatched. The CDR3 sequence: CASSALAGGPDTQYF. The CDR3 DNA follows: TGTGCCAGCAGCGCACTAGCGGGAGGGCCAGATACGCAGTATTTT.

This clone came up a few times. This rearrangement joins TRBV27 to TRBJ2-1, with TRBD1 as a possible D gene (6 bases). This CDR3 has 14 amino acids. V dropped 5 bases and J dropped 4 bases, with 12 bases sitting between them. Germline CDR1 MNHEY, CDR2 SMNVEV (reference sequence). CDR3 region: CASSKQGGYNEQFF. CDR3 nucleotides: TGTGCCAGCAGTAAACAGGGTGGGTACAATGAGCAGTTCTTC.

The genes are TRBV6-6 and TRBJ2-2; D possibly corresponds to TRBD2 (6 bases). V lost 7 bases, J lost 7 bases, and 16 bases lay in between. In germline, CDR1 is MNHNY, CDR2 SVGAGI (reference sequence). The CDR3 runs to 14 residues. CDR3 sequence (DNA): TGTGCCAGCACTGGGGCGGGATACAACGGGGAGCTGTTTTTT. Translation gives CASTGAGYNGELFF.

CDR3 coding DNA: TGTGCCAGCAACGGCGGGAGTATCGAGACCCAGTACTTC. Its translation: CASNGGSIETQYF. The genes are TRBV2 and TRBJ2-5; TRBD2 matches at 7 bases. V was pared by 7 bases and J by 5 bases, with 7 bases of the junction left unmatched. The CDR3 contains 13 residues. Germline-derived CDR1 and CDR2 are SNHLY and FYNNEI.

This clone was observed once. The chain combines TRBV29-1 with TRBJ2-7, with D possibly being TRBD2 (6 bases). V was trimmed by 7 bases and J by 4 bases, leaving 14 bases between them. The germline CDR1 and CDR2 sequences are SQVTM and ANQGSEA. The CDR3 has 12 amino acids. The CDR3 region has the DNA TGCAGCGGGGGGGACTCCCCTTACGAGCAGTACTTC. This codes for CSGGDSPYEQYF.

V usage is TRBV6-5 and J usage is TRBJ1-2; D is undetermined. Trimming removed 5 bases at V and 4 bases at J, with 11 bases between. The CDR3 is 13 amino acids. CDR1 and CDR2 from the germline V gene are MNHEY and SVGAGI. CDR3 sequence reads: CASSPSVPYGYTF. The CDR3 DNA follows: TGTGCCAGCAGTCCCTCGGTCCCCTATGGCTACACCTTC.

The chain couples TRBV6-6 to TRBJ2-7; D unresolved. With 2 bases removed from V and 3 bases from J, the gap between germline ends came to 14 bases. This CDR3 is 15 amino acids long. Germline CDR1 and CDR2: MNHNY and SVGAGI (reference sequence). DNA of the CDR3: TGTGCCAGCAGTTACATTAGTAGTCTAGGCTACGAGCAGTACTTC. Translating gives CASSYISSLGYEQYF.

This chain uses TRBV4-1 with TRBJ2-3; tentatively, D is TRBD2 (5 bases). Per the germline V gene, CDR1 is MGHRA and CDR2 is YSYEKL. Trimming stripped 1 base from V and 7 bases from J, with 15 bases between. The CDR3 is 15 residues long. The DNA for the CDR3 is TGCGCCAGCAGCCAAGCCGAAGCGTCGGGGTATACGCAGTATTTT. Translation: CASSQAEASGYTQYF.

The chain is built from TRBV2 and TRBJ2-7, with TRBD1 as a possible D gene (6 bases). V was trimmed by 0 bases and J by 4 bases, leaving 10 bases between them. This CDR3 region has 14 residues. The germline V gene encodes CDR1 SNHLY and CDR2 FYNNEI. The DNA of the CDR3 is TGTGCCAGCAGTGAAGCGGGAAGGGGGTACGAGCAGTACTTC. Its protein product is CASSEAGRGYEQYF.

The chain couples TRBV2 to TRBJ2-4, with 15 bases fitting TRBD2. Germline trimming cut 0 bases from V and 0 bases from J; bases unmatched to any gene: 6. This CDR3 comprises 20 residues. Germline V CDR1 and CDR2: SNHLY, FYNNEI. CDR3 sequence (DNA): TGTGCCAGCAGTGAAGCGCTTTGGACTAGCGGGAGGGTAGCCAAAAACATTCAGTACTTC. Translation gives CASSEALWTSGRVAKNIQYF.

The chain links TRBV28 to TRBJ1-5, with 7 bases matching TRBD1. Germline values: CDR1 MDHEN, CDR2 SYDVKM. With V trimmed by 6 bases and J by 7 bases, 9 bases remained unmatched. The length of the CDR3 is 14 residues. The CDR3 DNA reads TGTGCCAGCAGCCCCCTAGGGGGCGGGCAGCCCCAGCATTTT. As protein: CASSPLGGGQPQHF.

The table lists this clone with a count of one. This chain connects TRBV7-8 to TRBJ2-3; D gene uncertain. CDR3 length: 12 amino acids. Deletions cut 8 bases from V and 1 base from J, with 7 bases between. The germline CDR1 and CDR2 sequences are SGHVS and FQNEAQ. The CDR3 DNA is TGTGCCAGCCTCACGGGCACAGATACGCAGTATTTT. As protein: CASLTGTDTQYF.

The chain carries TRBV10-3 and TRBJ2-5; 9 bases line up with TRBD1. This CDR3 has 14 amino acids. With 6 bases clipped from V and 5 bases from J, the junction kept 7 bases outside the gene matches. Germline V gene sequence: CDR1 ENHRY, CDR2 SYGVKD. For the CDR3, the DNA is TGTGCCATCAGGGCTGACAGGGGGACGGAGACCCAGTACTTC. This codes for CAIRADRGTETQYF.

As DNA, the CDR3 is TGTGCCAGCTCCCCCGGTTTGGGACAGGAGAACACTGAAGCTTTCTTT. The encoded protein is CASSPGLGQENTEAFF. V usage is TRBV18 and J usage is TRBJ1-1; TRBD1 matches at 8 bases. The junction had 10 bases not matched to a gene; V was cut back by 6 bases and J by 1 base. The length of the CDR3 is 16 residues. Germline values: CDR1 KGHSH, CDR2 LQKENI.

The chain combines TRBV2 with TRBJ2-7, with a weak D call TRBD1 (5 bases). Looked up from germline, CDR1 is SNHLY and CDR2 is FYNNEI. V was trimmed by 1 base and J by 0 bases, leaving 10 bases between them. CDR3 length equals 15 residues. The CDR3 DNA reads as TGTGCCAGCAGTGAAGAGACAGAGAGCTCCTACGAGCAGTACTTC. Translating it yields CASSEETESSYEQYF. Supplemented by reference TRBV2 and TRBJ2-7, the full variable domain reads EPEVTQTPSHQVTQMGQEVILRCVPISNHLYFYWYRQILGQKVEFLVSFYNNEISEKSEIFDDQFSVERPDGSNFTLKIRSTKLEDSAMYFCASSEETESSYEQYFGPGTRLTVT.

The gene calls are TRBV29-1 and TRBJ2-5; 7 bases fit TRBD2. The J call may be mistaken, given a closer DNA end match to TRBJ2-7. The CDR3 extends over 15 amino acids. The V gene's germline CDR1 is SQVTM and CDR2 ANQGSEA. CDR3 loop: CSALRSGLPAYEQYF. The CDR3 coding sequence is TGCAGCGCCCTACGCTCGGGACTACCCGCCTACGAGCAGTACTTC.